This is a list of T cell receptor beta chains from one sample in a study of cytomegalovirus exposure and HLA in healthy donors. TCRdb's copy holds only in-frame clones and misses some; the assay was immunoSEQ multiplex PCR. The table shows fewer than 150,000 clones, with more than 60% occurring only once. Specimen: PBMCs. The receptors were gathered from a male donor in good health and CMV-seronegative. The CDR3 runs from the conserved cysteine through the conserved F or W. A D gene is named only where the DNA matches it firmly. Not all rows give a size; the values are once, few, many and, for expanded clones, a class.

>.|TRBV2|TRBJ2-7|.
TGTGCCAGCAGAAATCACCCGGAAGGCGGGCCGAGCTCCTACGAGCAGTACTTC
CASRNHPEGGPSSYEQYF
>.|TRBV29-1|TRBJ2-1|TRBD1
TGCAGCGTTGAAGCGGGACAGATTACCTACAATGAGCAGTTCTTC
CSVEAGQITYNEQFF
>.|TRBV9|TRBJ1-2|.
TGTGCCAGCAGTCCAGGACAAGCCTATGGCTACACCTTC
CASSPGQAYGYTF
>.|TRBV27|TRBJ2-5|TRBD2
TGTGCCAGCAGCGGGGGGGACCAAGAGACCCAGTACTTC
CASSGGDQETQYF
>few|TRBV5-1|TRBJ2-7|.
TGCGCCAGCAGCGGTCAGGGGGGCGGCGAGCAGTACTTC
CASSGQGGGEQYF
>.|TRBV10-1|TRBJ1-5|.
TGCGCCAGCAGGGGAGGGTCCGGCCATCAGCCCCAGCATTTT
CASRGGSGHQPQHF
>.|TRBV6-6|TRBJ1-5|TRBD1
TGTGCCAGCAGTTTGGGACAGGGATTCCGCTTT
CASSLGQGFRF
>once|TRBV6-1|TRBJ1-1|.
TGTGCCAGCAGTACAGGGAGTAGCACTGAAGCTTTCTTT
CASSTGSSTEAFF
>.|TRBV6-6|TRBJ1-4|TRBD1
TGTGCCAGCATAGAACGACAGGGGGGTGAAAAACTGTTTTTT
CASIERQGGEKLFF
>.|TRBV30|TRBJ2-5|TRBD2
TGTGCCTGGGGACTAGCGGGAGTACAGACCCAGTACTTC
CAWGLAGVQTQYF
>few|TRBV5-6|TRBJ2-7|.
TGTGCCAGCAGCCGCAGGGGCGAGCAGTACTTC
CASSRRGEQYF
>.|TRBV6-5|TRBJ1-2|.
TGTGCCAGCAGTTACTCTACAGGGAAGATCTATGGCTACACCTTC
CASSYSTGKIYGYTF
>once|TRBV19|TRBJ1-1|TRBD1
TGTGCCAGTAGGATTTCGACAGGGGAAGCTTTCTTT
CASRISTGEAFF
>.|TRBV30|TRBJ1-2|TRBD1
TGTGCCTGGAGTGTACCCGGGACAGGGGGCTTGGATGGCTACACCTTC
CAWSVPGTGGLDGYTF
>.|TRBV5-1|TRBJ2-3|.
TGCGCCAGCAGCTTGGCCGGGGGAGGGCAGTATTTT
CASSLAGGGQYF
>.|TRBV14|TRBJ1-2|.
TGTGCCAGCAGCCAGGGAGAGTATGGCTACACCTTC
CASSQGEYGYTF
>.|TRBV15|TRBJ2-1|TRBD1
TGTGCCACCAGCAGCTGGACAGGGAAATCCTACAATGAGCAGTTCTTC
CATSSWTGKSYNEQFF
>.|TRBV7-9|TRBJ1-5|TRBD1
TGTGCCAGCAGGGAGATCGGGACAGGATATCAGCCCCAGCATTTT
CASREIGTGYQPQHF
>.|TRBV6-6|TRBJ2-5|TRBD2
TGTCCCAGCAGTTACCCGACTAGCGGCCAAGAGACCCAGTACTTC
CPSSYPTSGQETQYF
>few|TRBV23-1|TRBJ2-2|TRBD1
TGCGCCTGCAGTCAAATAATCGACAGGGACACCGGGGAGCTGTTTTTT
CACSQIIDRDTGELFF
>.|TRBV27|TRBJ2-7|TRBD2
TGTGCCAGCAGTTTAACTAGCGGGGGGGCTAGGGAGCAGTACTTC
CASSLTSGGAREQYF
>once|TRBV7-9|TRBJ2-5|.
TGTGCCAGCGGAGAAGAGACCCAGTACTTC
CASGEETQYF
>few|TRBV29-1|TRBJ2-7|.
TGCAGCGTTGGGAGCTCCTACGAGCAGTACTTC
CSVGSSYEQYF
>.|TRBV19|TRBJ2-7|TRBD1
TGTGCCAGTAGTCCAGTACAGGGGGTCCTTTCCTACGAGCAGTACTTC
CASSPVQGVLSYEQYF
>.|TRBV19|TRBJ1-1|.
TGTGCCAGTAGTATAGTAAACAGGGCAAAGGCTTTCTTT
CASSIVNRAKAFF
>.|TRBV30|TRBJ2-3|TRBD2
TGTGCCTGGAGTGTTAGCGGGGGGCTTGGTACGCAGTATTTT
CAWSVSGGLGTQYF
>once|TRBV27|TRBJ2-5|TRBD1
TGTGCCAGCAGTTGGACAGGGTCGGAGACCCAGTACTTC
CASSWTGSETQYF
>.|TRBV19|TRBJ1-1|TRBD1
TGTGCCAGTAGTACCTGGTCGACAGGGGGCACTGAAGCTTTCTTT
CASSTWSTGGTEAFF
>few|TRBV29-1|TRBJ1-2|.
TGCAGCGTTGGTGGGGGCCCAAACTATGGCTACACCTTC
CSVGGGPNYGYTF
>.|TRBV19|TRBJ2-2|TRBD2
TGTGCCAGTAGACTACTAGCGGCGCTCTCCGCCGGGGAGCTGTTTTTT
CASRLLAALSAGELFF
>.|TRBV25-1|TRBJ1-2|TRBD1
TGTGCCAGCAGTGAGGGACAGCGTCGCTATGGCTACACCTTC
CASSEGQRRYGYTF
>.|TRBV9|TRBJ2-6|.
TGTGCCAGCAGCGTAGCCGGGACACTAAGCTCTGGGGCCAACGTCCTGACTTTC
CASSVAGTLSSGANVLTF
>.|TRBV4-2|TRBJ2-7|.
TGTGCCAGCAGCCTCGAAGCGGGTTCCACCTACGAGCAGTACTTC
CASSLEAGSTYEQYF
>.|TRBV4-1|TRBJ1-1|.
TGCGCCAGCAGCCAAGAATGGGGGCAAGCTTTCTTT
CASSQEWGQAFF
>.|TRBV5-1|TRBJ2-5|TRBD2
TGCGCCAGCAGCTCGACTAGCGGGGAAGAGACCCAGTACTTC
CASSSTSGEETQYF
>few|TRBV10-2|TRBJ2-6|.
TGCGCCAGTTGGGCCGAGGGGGCCAACGTCCTGACTTTC
CASWAEGANVLTF
>.|TRBV30|TRBJ1-4|.
TGTGCCTGGAGTGTGGGGAGGGTGGGCGAAAAACTGTTTTTT
CAWSVGRVGEKLFF
>.|TRBV5-1|TRBJ2-5|.
TGCGCCAGCAGCTTGGGTCAGAAGCAAGAGACCCAGTACTTC
CASSLGQKQETQYF
>few|TRBV7-6|TRBJ1-1|TRBD1
TGTGCCAGCAGCCGGACTCAGGGGGCTGAGGCTTTCTTT
CASSRTQGAEAFF
>.|TRBV14|TRBJ2-7|.
TGTGCCAGCAGCCGTCCAGGGAAGGGTGGGTACGAGCAGTACTTC
CASSRPGKGGYEQYF
>few|TRBV2|TRBJ1-5|TRBD1
TGTGCCAGCAGGGACAGGACAGCCCGTGAGGATCAGCCCCAGCATTTT
CASRDRTAREDQPQHF
>.|TRBV25-1|TRBJ2-7|.
TGTGCCAGCAGAGCGGCAGGTTCATTCCACGAGCAGTACTTC
CASRAAGSFHEQYF
>.|TRBV15|TRBJ1-6|.
TGTGCCACCAGCAGAGCAGGGGCCGTTAATTCACCCCTCCACTTT
CATSRAGAVNSPLHF
>few|TRBV13|TRBJ2-7|.
TGTGCCAGCAGCCTGAGCGGAGACACCGAGCAGTACTTC
CASSLSGDTEQYF
>.|TRBV28|TRBJ2-1|TRBD2
TGTGCCAGCAGCTCTAGCGGGAGAGGCTCCTACAATGAGCAGTTCTTC
CASSSSGRGSYNEQFF
>few|TRBV7-2|TRBJ1-2|.
TGTGCCAGCAGCCTAGACCAGGGTAACTATGGCTACACCTTC
CASSLDQGNYGYTF
>.|TRBV6-1|TRBJ1-3|.
TGTGCCAGCAGTGAAAGGTCATACGGGGGGCCTGGAAACACCATATATTTT
CASSERSYGGPGNTIYF
>.|TRBV6-5|TRBJ2-7|TRBD1
TGTGCCAGCAGTCCCCGGACAGGGGGTGGCGAGCAGTACTTC
CASSPRTGGGEQYF
>.|TRBV5-4|TRBJ2-5|.
TGTGCCAGCAGCTTGGCTCTGAGGCAAGAGACCCAGTACTTC
CASSLALRQETQYF
>.|TRBV30|TRBJ2-1|.
TGTGCCTGGAGTGCCCGGACAGACCATGAGCAGTTCTTC
CAWSARTDHEQFF
>.|TRBV6-4|TRBJ1-4|TRBD1
TGTGCCAGCAGTGACGTCGGACAGGGGGGGACTAATGAAAAACTGTTTTTT
CASSDVGQGGTNEKLFF